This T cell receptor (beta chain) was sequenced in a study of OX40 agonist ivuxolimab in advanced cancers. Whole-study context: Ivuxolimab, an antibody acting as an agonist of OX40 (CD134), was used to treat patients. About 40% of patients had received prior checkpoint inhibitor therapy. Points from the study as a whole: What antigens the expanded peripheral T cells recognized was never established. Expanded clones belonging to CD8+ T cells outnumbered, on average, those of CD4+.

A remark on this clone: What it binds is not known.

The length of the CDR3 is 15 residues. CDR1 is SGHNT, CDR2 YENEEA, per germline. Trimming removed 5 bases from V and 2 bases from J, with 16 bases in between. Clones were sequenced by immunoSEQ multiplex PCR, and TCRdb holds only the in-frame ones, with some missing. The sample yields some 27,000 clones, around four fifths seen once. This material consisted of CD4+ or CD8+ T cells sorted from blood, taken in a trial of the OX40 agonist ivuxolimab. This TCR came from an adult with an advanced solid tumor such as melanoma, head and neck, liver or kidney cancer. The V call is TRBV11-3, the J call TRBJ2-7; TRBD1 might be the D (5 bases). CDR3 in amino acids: CASSPPPQGAYEQYF. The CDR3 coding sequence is TGTGCCAGCAGCCCCCCCCCGCAGGGCGCCTACGAGCAGTACTTC.